A single sample is the source of the 16 T cell receptor beta chains below, sequenced in a study of T-cell reconstitution after alpha-beta-depleted transplantation in children. Unique molecular identifiers were used to barcode this TCRbeta library. A single record per CDR3 protein comes from TCRdb applying MiXCR to the PCR reads. Here the sample spans a few hundred thousand distinct CDR3 sequences, approximately 13% being singletons. Here the sequenced sample was PBMCs, mostly from graft donor cells, taken 360 days after TCRalphabeta/CD19-depleted stem cell transplant. All receptors come from a male patient under 18 who had a stem cell transplant for acute myeloid leukemia, so the T cells may come from the graft donor.

This clonotype was observed a few times. This chain links TRBV5-1 with TRBJ2-1; TRBD1 agrees at 8 bases. Trimming took 4 bases from V and 4 from J; bases not matched to a gene: 10. CDR1 is SGHRS, CDR2 YFSETQ, per germline. This CDR3 spans 16 amino acids. The CDR3 sequence: CASSPGRTGLYNEQFF. Here the CDR3 DNA reads TGCGCCAGCAGCCCAGGGAGGACAGGGCTTTACAATGAGCAGTTCTTC.

This clonotype was counted at least ten times. This chain joins TRBV20-1 and TRBJ1-1; D perhaps matches TRBD1 (5 bases). The germline gives CDR1 DFQATT, CDR2 SNEGSKA (reference sequence). The V and J ends lost 0 bases and 4 bases respectively, with 18 bases between them. The CDR3 loop spans 16 amino acids. As DNA, the CDR3 is TGCAGTGCTAGAGACCACAGGAAGAGGCGGGTCACTGAAGCTTTCTTT. Translated, it gives CSARDHRKRRVTEAFF.

This chain connects TRBV19 to TRBJ2-6, with 7 bases that match TRBD2. Germline CDR1 is LNHDA and CDR2 is SQIVND (reference sequence). CDR3 size: 18 residues. Trimming removed 3 bases from V and 0 bases from J; junction bases left unmatched: 8. This chain's CDR3 is CASSIIPAGVSGANVLTF. DNA for the CDR3: TGTGCCAGTAGTATCATTCCTGCGGGGGTCTCTGGGGCCAACGTCCTGACTTTC.

V gene TRBV28 combines with J gene TRBJ2-1; TRBD2 agrees at 9 bases. CDR1 MDHEN and CDR2 SYDVKM come from the germline V gene. The V segment lost 2 bases and the J segment 5 bases; nucleotides outside the gene matches: 10. The CDR3 covers 17 residues. CDR3 DNA sequence: TGTGCCAGCAGTTTAACCCGTAGCGGGGGCTCTGACAATGAGCAGTTCTTC. It encodes CASSLTRSGGSDNEQFF.

The rearrangement links TRBV6-1 to TRBJ2-2; either TRBD1 or TRBD2 may fit D (5 bases each). Germline CDR1 reads MNHNS; CDR2 reads SASEGT. The CDR3 is made up of 14 amino acids. Trimming took 7 bases from V and 3 from J, leaving 12 bases between them. CDR3 protein: CASTPRGDTGELFF. The CDR3 DNA is TGTGCCAGCACCCCGAGGGGTGACACCGGGGAGCTGTTTTTT.

This clonotype was recorded a few times. The chain recombines TRBV12-3 or TRBV12-4 with TRBJ1-2; D gene uncertain. This CDR3 has 13 residues. V lost 2 bases, J lost 8 bases, and 12 bases lay in between. CDR3 sequence: CASSLTDYSGYTF. The CDR3 bases are TGTGCCAGCAGTTTAACGGATTACTCGGGCTACACCTTC.

This clonotype came up many times. V is TRBV10-3 and J is TRBJ2-7; 13 bases are a match to TRBD2. The length of the CDR3 is 18 residues. Germline lookup yields CDR1 ENHRY and CDR2 SYGVKD. The V segment lost 6 bases and the J segment 3 bases; nucleotides outside the gene matches: 14. CDR3 sequence (DNA): TGTGCCATCAGAGCCCGGACTAGCGGGAGCCCTAACTTCTACGAGCAGTACTTC. Amino acids: CAIRARTSGSPNFYEQYF.

This clonotype was observed a few times. The chain has TRBV6-2 or TRBV6-3 and TRBJ1-1; no clear D gene. Germline CDR1 reads MNHEY; CDR2 reads SVGEGT. This CDR3 spans 15 amino acids. V was trimmed by 0 bases and J by 0 bases, leaving 8 bases between them. The CDR3: CASSYSGQMNTEAFF. DNA of the CDR3: TGTGCCAGCAGTTACTCGGGCCAGATGAACACTGAAGCTTTCTTT.

This clonotype was counted between two and nine times. V and J are TRBV4-2 and TRBJ2-5; D might be TRBD2 (7 bases). Germline CDR1 reads LGHNA; CDR2 reads YNFKEQ. Between the trimmed V and J ends, which lost 0 bases and 5 bases, there was a span of 22 bases. There are 18 residues in the CDR3. The CDR3 spells CASSQEEGGVWGRETQYF. CDR3 nucleotide sequence: TGTGCCAGCAGCCAAGAAGAGGGGGGGGTTTGGGGTAGGGAGACCCAGTACTTC.

This clonotype was seen a few times. V and J are TRBV20-1 and TRBJ1-2; 10 positions agree with TRBD1. This CDR3 contains 12 residues. Germline V CDR1 and CDR2: DFQATT, SNEGSKA (reference sequence). Unmatched junction bases numbered 2, after V lost 3 bases and J lost 7 bases. CDR3 region: CSARGQGSGYTF. The CDR3, as DNA: TGCAGTGCTAGGGGACAGGGGTCTGGCTACACCTTC.

The chain combines TRBV29-1 with TRBJ2-7; the match to TRBD2 covers 9 bases. The germline V gene encodes CDR1 SQVTM and CDR2 ANQGSEA. J was trimmed by 0 bases and V by 2 bases; bases with no gene match: 2. The CDR3 is 14 residues long. The CDR3 coding sequence is TGCAGCGTTGAATGTAGCGGGAGCTCCTACGAGCAGTACTTC. Amino acid sequence: CSVECSGSSYEQYF.

This clonotype was seen more than once but under ten times. The J gene is TRBJ2-3, the V gene TRBV7-3; no clear D gene. Germline loops: CDR1 SGHTA, CDR2 FQGTGA. This CDR3 spans 14 amino acids. V lost 5 bases and J 3 bases, leaving 12 bases between the germline ends. The CDR3 loop reads CASSPTTGTDTQYF. CDR3 nucleotides: TGTGCCAGCAGCCCTACGACTGGGACAGATACGCAGTATTTT.

In this sample, this clonotype turned up a few times. This rearrangement joins TRBV6-2 or TRBV6-3 to TRBJ2-7, with 8 bases lining up with TRBD1. Germline V gene data show CDR1 as MNHEY and CDR2 as SVGEGT. The junction had 7 bases not matched to a gene; V was cut back by 3 bases and J by 3 bases. This CDR3 comprises 15 residues. Written as DNA, the CDR3 is TGTGCCAGCAGTTATACGGGACAGGTACTCTACGAGCAGTACTTC. Translated, it gives CASSYTGQVLYEQYF.

The chain uses TRBV28 and TRBJ2-5; the match to TRBD1 covers 12 bases. Germline V gene lookup returns CDR1 MDHEN and CDR2 SYDVKM. Trimming at V came to 1 base and at J to 5 bases, leaving 5 bases not matched to a gene. This CDR3 is 16 amino acids long. CDR3 in DNA: TGTGCCAGCAGTTTATTGCCGGGGACAGGGGGCGAGACCCAGTACTTC. The encoded protein is CASSLLPGTGGETQYF.

In its sample, this clonotype was seen many times. The chain is built from TRBV7-9 and TRBJ2-1; D is possibly TRBD1 (5 bases). Trimming removed 6 bases at V and 2 bases at J, with 11 bases between. This CDR3 region has 14 residues. Germline loops: CDR1 SEHNR, CDR2 FQNEAQ (reference sequence). The CDR3 reads CASSPVGAYNEQFF. CDR3 bases: TGTGCCAGCAGTCCCGTAGGGGCCTACAATGAGCAGTTCTTC.

This clonotype turned up a few times. The chain has TRBV7-9 and TRBJ2-7, with no clear D. Germline values: CDR1 SEHNR, CDR2 FQNEAQ (reference sequence). The V end lost 1 base, the J end lost 7 bases, and 11 bases lay between the germline ends. The CDR3 covers 13 residues. The CDR3 region is CASSLDGFGEQYF. CDR3 nucleotides: TGTGCCAGCAGCTTAGACGGGTTCGGAGAGCAGTACTTC.